This TCR beta chain was identified during a study of Graves' ophthalmopathy and Graves' hyperthyroidism. In the case of this clonotype: Its antigen is not known.

Germline CDR1 reads GTSNPN; CDR2 reads SVGIG (reference sequence). V lost 7 bases and J lost 6; bases outside the gene matches: 11. This CDR3 is built from 14 residues. Amplifying from RNA transcripts, the study obtained TCR beta CDR3 regions. First-round RT-PCR with HTBI primers preceded a second-round multiplex PCR. TCRdb re-called the multiplex PCR reads through MiXCR, storing one row per CDR3 protein. The sample holds a few hundred thousand distinct CDR3 sequences, 35% to 45% seen once. Overall study findings and caveats: Among expanded thyroid clonotypes above 0.001 frequency, most also occurred in blood.

Each hyperthyroidism patient was newly diagnosed, with under 2 months' duration, and aged 18 to 65. The sequenced sample was peripheral blood or thyroid tissue (not recorded which). The TCR was taken from an adult man with Graves' hyperthyroidism. V gene TRBV30 combines with J gene TRBJ1-2, with 10 bases identical to TRBD1. CDR3 protein: CASTILTGGDGYTF. The CDR3 DNA follows: TGTGCCTCTACGATCCTGACAGGGGGCGATGGCTACACCTTC.